This TCR beta chain was documented in a study of shared clonotypes between healthy human individuals. Overall study results and limits: The study drew on few donors, limiting represented genetic and exposure-history diversity.

The CDR3 consists of 15 residues. Trimming shortened V by 6 bases and J by 0 bases, and 15 bases separated the two germline ends. The germline gives CDR1 MNHNS, CDR2 SASEGT. Libraries were prepared by immunoSEQ multiplex PCR; TCRdb keeps only in-frame clonotypes and omits some of them. The sample has about 1.1 million clones; 75% to 80% are singletons. This clone was counted only a few times. Its antigen remains unknown. The receptor was isolated from a man between 18 and 35 years old in good health. Some clones in this sample may be carry-over from other donors' samples. This chain connects TRBV6-1 to TRBJ2-7, with a tentative D call TRBD1 (6 bases). Sequencing input: memory CD4+ T cells from PBMCs. Specified subset: CD45RA-negative fraction. DNA for the CDR3: TGTGCCAGCAGATATACAGGGTTCGTCTCCTACGAGCAGTACTTC. It encodes CASRYTGFVSYEQYF.